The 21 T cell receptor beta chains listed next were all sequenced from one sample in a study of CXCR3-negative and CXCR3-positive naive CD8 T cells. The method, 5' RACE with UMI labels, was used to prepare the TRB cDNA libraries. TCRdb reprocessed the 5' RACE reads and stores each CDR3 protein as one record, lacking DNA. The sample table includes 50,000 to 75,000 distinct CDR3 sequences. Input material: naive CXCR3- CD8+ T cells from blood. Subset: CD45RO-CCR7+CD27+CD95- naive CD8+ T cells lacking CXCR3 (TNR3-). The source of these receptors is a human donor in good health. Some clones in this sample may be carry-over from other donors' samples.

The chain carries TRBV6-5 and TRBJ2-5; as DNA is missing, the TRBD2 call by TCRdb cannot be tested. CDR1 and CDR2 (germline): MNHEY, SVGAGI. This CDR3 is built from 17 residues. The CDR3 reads CASSYSGLGGGGETQYF.

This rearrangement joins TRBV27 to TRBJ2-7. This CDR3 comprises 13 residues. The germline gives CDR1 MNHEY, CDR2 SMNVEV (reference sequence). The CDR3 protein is CASSPVYSYEQYF.

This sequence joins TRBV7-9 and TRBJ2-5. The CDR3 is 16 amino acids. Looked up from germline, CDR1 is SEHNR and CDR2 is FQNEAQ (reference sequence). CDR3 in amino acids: CASSSSTLRSQETQYF.

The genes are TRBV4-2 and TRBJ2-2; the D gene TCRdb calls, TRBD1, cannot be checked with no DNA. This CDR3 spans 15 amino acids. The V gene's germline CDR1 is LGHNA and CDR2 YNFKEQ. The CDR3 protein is CASSPPGAIYAELFF.

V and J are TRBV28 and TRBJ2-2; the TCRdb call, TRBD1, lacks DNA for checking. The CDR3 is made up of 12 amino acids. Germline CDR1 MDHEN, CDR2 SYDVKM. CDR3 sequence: CASSPRGGELFF.

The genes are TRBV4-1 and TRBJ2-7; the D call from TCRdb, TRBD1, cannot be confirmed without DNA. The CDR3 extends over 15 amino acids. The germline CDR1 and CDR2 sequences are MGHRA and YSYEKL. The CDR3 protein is CASSTIADSKYEQYF.

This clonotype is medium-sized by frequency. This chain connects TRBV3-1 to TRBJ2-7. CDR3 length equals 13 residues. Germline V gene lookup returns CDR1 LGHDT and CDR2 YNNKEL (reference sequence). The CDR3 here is CASSRALPYEQYF.

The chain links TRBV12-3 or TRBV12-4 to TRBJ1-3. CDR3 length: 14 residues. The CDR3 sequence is CASSFSGPGNTIYF.

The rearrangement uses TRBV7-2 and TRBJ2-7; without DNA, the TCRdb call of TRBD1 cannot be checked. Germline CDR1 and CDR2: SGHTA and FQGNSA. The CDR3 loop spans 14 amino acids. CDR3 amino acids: CASSLALAGAEQYF.

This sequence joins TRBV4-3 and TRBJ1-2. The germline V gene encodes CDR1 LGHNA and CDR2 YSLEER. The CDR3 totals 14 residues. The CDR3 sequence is CASSQDLGVYGYTF.

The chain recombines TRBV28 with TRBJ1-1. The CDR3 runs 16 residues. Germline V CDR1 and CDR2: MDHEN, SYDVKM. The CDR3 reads CASSLGNRALNTEAFF. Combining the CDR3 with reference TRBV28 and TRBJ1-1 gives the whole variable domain DVKVTQSSRYLVKRTGEKVFLECVQDMDHENMFWYRQDPGLGLRLIYFSYDVKMKEKGDIPEGYSVSREKKERFSLILESASTNQTSMYLCASSLGNRALNTEAFFGQGTRLTVV.

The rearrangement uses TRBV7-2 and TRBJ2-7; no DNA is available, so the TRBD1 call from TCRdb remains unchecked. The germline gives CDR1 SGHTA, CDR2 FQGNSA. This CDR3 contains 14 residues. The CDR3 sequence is CASSLTGYGYEQYF.

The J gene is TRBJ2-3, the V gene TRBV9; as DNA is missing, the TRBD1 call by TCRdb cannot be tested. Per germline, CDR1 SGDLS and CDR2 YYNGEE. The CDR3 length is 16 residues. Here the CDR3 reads CASSDPPGVRTDTQYF.

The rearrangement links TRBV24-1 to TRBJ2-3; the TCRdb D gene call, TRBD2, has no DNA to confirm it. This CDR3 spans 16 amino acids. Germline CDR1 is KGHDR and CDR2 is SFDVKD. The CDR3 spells CATSDSASGRSDTQYF.

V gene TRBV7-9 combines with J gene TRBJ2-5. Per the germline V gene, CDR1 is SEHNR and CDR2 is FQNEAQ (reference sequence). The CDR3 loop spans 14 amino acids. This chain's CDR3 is CASSLGTEQETQYF.

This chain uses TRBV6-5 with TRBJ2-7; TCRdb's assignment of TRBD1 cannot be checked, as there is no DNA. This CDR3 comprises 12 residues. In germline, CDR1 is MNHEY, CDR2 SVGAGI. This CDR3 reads CASGHDNYEQYF.

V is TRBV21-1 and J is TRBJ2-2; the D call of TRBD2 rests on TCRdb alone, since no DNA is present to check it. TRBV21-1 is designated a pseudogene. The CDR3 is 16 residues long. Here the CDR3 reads CASSTPGTENTGELFF.

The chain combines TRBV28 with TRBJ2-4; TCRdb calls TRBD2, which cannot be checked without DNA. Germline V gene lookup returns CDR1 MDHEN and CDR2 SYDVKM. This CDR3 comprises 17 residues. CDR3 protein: CASKGLAGGAAKNIQYF.

The CDR3 spells CASSLFDLVEQFF. The chain is built from TRBV5-5 and TRBJ2-1. This CDR3 is 13 amino acids long. The germline V gene encodes CDR1 SGHKS and CDR2 YYEKEE (reference sequence).

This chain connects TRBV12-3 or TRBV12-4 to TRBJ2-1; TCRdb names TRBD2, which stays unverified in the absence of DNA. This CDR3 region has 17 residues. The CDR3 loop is CASSLTPIAESYNEQFF.

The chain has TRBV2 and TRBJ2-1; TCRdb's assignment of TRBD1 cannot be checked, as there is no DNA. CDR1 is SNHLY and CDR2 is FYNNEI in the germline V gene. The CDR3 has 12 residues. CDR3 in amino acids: CASRGEFLEQFF. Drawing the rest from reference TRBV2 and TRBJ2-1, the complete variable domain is EPEVTQTPSHQVTQMGQEVILRCVPISNHLYFYWYRQILGQKVEFLVSFYNNEISEKSEIFDDQFSVERPDGSNFTLKIRSTKLEDSAMYFCASRGEFLEQFFGPGTRLTVL.